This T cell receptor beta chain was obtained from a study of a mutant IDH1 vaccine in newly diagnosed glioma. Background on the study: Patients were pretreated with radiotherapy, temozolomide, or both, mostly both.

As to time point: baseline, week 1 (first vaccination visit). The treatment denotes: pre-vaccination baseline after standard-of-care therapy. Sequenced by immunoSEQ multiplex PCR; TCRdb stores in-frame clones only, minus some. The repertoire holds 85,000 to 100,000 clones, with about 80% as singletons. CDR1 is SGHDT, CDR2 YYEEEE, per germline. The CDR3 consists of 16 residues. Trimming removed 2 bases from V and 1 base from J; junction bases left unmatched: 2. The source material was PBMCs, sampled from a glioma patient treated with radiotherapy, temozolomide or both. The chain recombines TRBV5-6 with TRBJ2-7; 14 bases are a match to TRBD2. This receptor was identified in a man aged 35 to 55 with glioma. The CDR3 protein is CASSFGLAGGSYEQYF. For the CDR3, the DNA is TGTGCCAGCAGCTTCGGACTAGCGGGGGGATCCTACGAGCAGTACTTC.